This entry concerns a single T cell receptor beta chain. Its antigen is still unknown. The data originate from a study of T-cell reconstitution after alpha-beta-depleted transplantation in children. Study findings and constraints: Once a year had passed after transplant, T-cell counts and diversity came mostly from newly produced T cells.

The CDR3 totals 15 residues. The germline V gene has CDR1 DFQATT and CDR2 SNEGSKA (reference sequence). The ends lost 5 bases at V and 2 bases at J; junction bases unmatched: 7. It was with unique molecular identifiers that the TCRbeta library was prepared. In TCRdb, the PCR reads were re-called with MiXCR into one record per CDR3 protein. The sample has about 250,000 distinct CDR3 sequences; 24% are singletons. The chain has TRBV20-1 and TRBJ2-1; the match to TRBD2 covers 9 bases. The source is a female patient aged 2-15 years who had a stem cell transplant for congenital amegakaryocytic thrombocytopenia, so the T cells may come from the graft donor. The sequencing here drew on PBMCs, mostly from graft donor cells, taken 360 days after TCRalphabeta/CD19-depleted stem cell transplant. CDR3 DNA sequence: TGCAGTGCTCAAAGGCGGGGGGGCACCTACAATGAGCAGTTCTTC. Translation: CSAQRRGGTYNEQFF.